The subject of this entry is one T cell receptor (beta chain). Antigen: not known. These data originate in a study of blood T cells in healthy people across ages. Study results and caveats: As naive T cell percentage varied, TCR beta diversity correlated strongly with it. Older age went with lower TCR beta diversity per million T cells, in a roughly linear way.

With a J-beta primer mix and a sample-barcoded 5' primer, a second PCR ran about 7 to 12 cycles. TCRdb reprocessed the 5' RACE reads via MiXCR and lists one record per CDR3 protein. Here the sample spans about 1.1 million distinct CDR3 sequences, about two fifths being singletons. Total RNA amounts of at least 5 micrograms were extracted per sample. The V gene's germline CDR1 is SEHNR and CDR2 FQNEAQ (reference sequence). V lost 1 base to trimming and J lost 0 bases; unmatched junction nucleotides: 12. The CDR3 is 20 residues long. This receptor was taken from a man aged 18 to 30 in good health. This sequence joins TRBV7-9 and TRBJ2-6, with 7 bases that match TRBD2. Sequencing was performed on blood. CDR3 residues: CASSLVFWGGANSGANVLTF. The CDR3 coding sequence is TGTGCCAGCAGCTTAGTCTTTTGGGGGGGAGCAAACTCTGGGGCCAACGTCCTGACTTTC.